This paragraph reports one T cell receptor beta chain. Every single donor gave one heparinised blood draw, and these averaged approximately 100 mL. Sorted CD4+ subsets: naive, central memory, regulatory, stem cell-like memory (CD45RO/CCR7/CD25/CD127/CD95/CD27 panel). This sample stems from a study of beta chain features in type 1 diabetes. Since all of the isolated RNA was reverse transcribed, expressed TCRB transcripts were what got sequenced. The data were produced by immunoSEQ multiplex PCR, yet TCRdb's version contains in-frame clones alone and is incomplete. The sample lists 200,000 to 250,000 clones, 11% occurring once. The CDR3 consists of 13 residues. Looked up from germline, CDR1 is MNHNY and CDR2 is SVGAGI (reference sequence). Between the trimmed V and J ends, which lost 4 bases and 5 bases, there was a span of 8 bases.

The receptor was derived from a man aged 18 to 30 in good health. Sequenced sample: central memory CD4+ T cells from blood. V gene TRBV6-6 combines with J gene TRBJ1-4; no clear D gene. DNA of the CDR3: TGTGCCAGCAGTTTGGACGGAAATGAAAAACTGTTTTTT. Protein: CASSLDGNEKLFF.